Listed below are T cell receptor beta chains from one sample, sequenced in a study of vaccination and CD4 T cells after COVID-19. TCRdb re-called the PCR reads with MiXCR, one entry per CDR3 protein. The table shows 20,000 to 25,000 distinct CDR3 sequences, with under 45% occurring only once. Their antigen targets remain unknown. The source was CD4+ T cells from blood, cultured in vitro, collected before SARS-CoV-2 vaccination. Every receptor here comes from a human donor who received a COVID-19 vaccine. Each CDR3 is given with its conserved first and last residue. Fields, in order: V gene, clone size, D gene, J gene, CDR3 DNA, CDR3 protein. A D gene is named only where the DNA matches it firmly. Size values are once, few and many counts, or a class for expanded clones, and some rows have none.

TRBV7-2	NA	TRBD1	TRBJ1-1	TGTGCCAGCAGCTTAGCAGGGGACAGGGATGCTTTCTTT	CASSLAGDRDAFF
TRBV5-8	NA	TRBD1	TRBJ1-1	TGTGCCAGCAGCCAAAGGACAGGGGGTCTCTCTGAAGCTTTCTTT	CASSQRTGGLSEAFF
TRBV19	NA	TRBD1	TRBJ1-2	TGTGCCAGTAGTACCGGGACAGGGGTCTATGGCTACACCTTC	CASSTGTGVYGYTF
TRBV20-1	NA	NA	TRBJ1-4	TGCAGTGCTAGAGATGCCAGGCGGTCAACTAATGAAAAACTGTTTTTT	CSARDARRSTNEKLFF
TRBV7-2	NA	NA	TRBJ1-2	TGTGCCAGCAGCTTGGGGACCCAGAATAACTATGGCTACCCCTTC	CASSLGTQNNYGYPF
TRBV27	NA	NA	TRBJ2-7	TGTGCCAGCAGTTCCCCTCCCTACGAGCAGTACTTC	CASSSPPYEQYF
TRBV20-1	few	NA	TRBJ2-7	TGCAGTGCTAGAGATAGGAGGCTAGCGAGATACGAGCAGTACTTC	CSARDRRLARYEQYF
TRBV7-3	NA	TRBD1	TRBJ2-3	TGTGCCAGCAGCCCCGGGACAGGGGGTTTGACAGATACGCAGTATTTT	CASSPGTGGLTDTQYF
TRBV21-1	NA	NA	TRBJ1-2	TGTGCCAGCAGCCTACGGCGGAGAGGGAGTTTCGACCCCCACTATGGCTACACCTTC	CASSLRRRGSFDPHYGYTF
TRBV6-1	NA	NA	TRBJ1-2	TGTGCCAGCAGTGAAGCGGTTGGAGGGGACCTTTGGTATGGCTACACCTTC	CASSEAVGGDLWYGYTF
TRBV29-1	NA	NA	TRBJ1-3	TGCAGCGTTATGATGCGGGAGGACTCTGGAAACACCATATATTTT	CSVMMREDSGNTIYF
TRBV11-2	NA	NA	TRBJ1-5	TGTGCCAGCAGCCCAGAGGCAGGGACCCAGCCCCAGCATTTT	CASSPEAGTQPQHF
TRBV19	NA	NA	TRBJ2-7	TGTGCCAGTAGTATAGGGTCCAGCGAGCAGTACTTC	CASSIGSSEQYF
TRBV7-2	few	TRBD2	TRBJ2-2	TGTGCCACTAAGCTTAGGGCGAGCGGGGGGGCGAACACCGGGGAGCTGTTTTTT	CATKLRASGGANTGELFF
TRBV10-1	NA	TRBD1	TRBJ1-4	TGCGCCAGCAGGGGACAGGGGGCAGGTGAAAAACTGTTTTTT	CASRGQGAGEKLFF
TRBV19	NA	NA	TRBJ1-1	TGTGCCAGTACGGGGGTCAAAATGAACACTGAAGCTTTCTTT	CASTGVKMNTEAFF
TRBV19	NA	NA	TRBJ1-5	TGTGCCAGTAGTATAGATTTGAGATTCAATCAGCCCCAGCATTTT	CASSIDLRFNQPQHF
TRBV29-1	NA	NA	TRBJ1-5	TGCAGCGTTGTAGGGGTTTTGGGTCAGCCCCAGCATTTT	CSVVGVLGQPQHF
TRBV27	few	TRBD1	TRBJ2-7	TGTGCCAGTGGGACAGAGCTCTACGAGCAGTACTTC	CASGTELYEQYF
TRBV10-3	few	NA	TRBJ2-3	TGTGCCATCAGTGTTACTAGCACAGATACGCAGTATTTT	CAISVTSTDTQYF
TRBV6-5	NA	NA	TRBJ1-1	TGTGCCAGCAGTTACTCTGGGATGAACACTGAAGCTTTCTTT	CASSYSGMNTEAFF
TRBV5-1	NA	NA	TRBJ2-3	TGCGCCAGCAGCTTGGGGCTTTATACGCAGTATTTT	CASSLGLYTQYF
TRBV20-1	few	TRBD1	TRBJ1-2	TGCAGTGTTCCGACAGGGTCGGCGGTGGATGGCTACACCTTC	CSVPTGSAVDGYTF